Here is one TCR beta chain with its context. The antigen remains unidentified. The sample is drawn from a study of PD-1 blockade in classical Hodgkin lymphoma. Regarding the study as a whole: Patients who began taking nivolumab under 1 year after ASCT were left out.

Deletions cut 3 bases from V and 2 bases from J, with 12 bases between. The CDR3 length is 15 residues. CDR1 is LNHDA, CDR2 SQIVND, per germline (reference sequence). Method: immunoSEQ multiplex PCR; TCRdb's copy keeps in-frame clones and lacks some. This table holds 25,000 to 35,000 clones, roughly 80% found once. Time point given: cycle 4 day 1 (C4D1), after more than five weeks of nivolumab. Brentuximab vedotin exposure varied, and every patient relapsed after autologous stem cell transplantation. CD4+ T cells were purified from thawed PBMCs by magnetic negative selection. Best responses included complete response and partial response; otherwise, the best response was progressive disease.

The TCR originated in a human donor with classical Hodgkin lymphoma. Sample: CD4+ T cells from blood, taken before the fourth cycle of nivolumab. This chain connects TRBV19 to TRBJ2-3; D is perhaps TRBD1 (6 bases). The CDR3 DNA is TGTGCCAGTAGTATCCAGGGGCGAACCACAGATACGCAGTATTTT. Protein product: CASSIQGRTTDTQYF.